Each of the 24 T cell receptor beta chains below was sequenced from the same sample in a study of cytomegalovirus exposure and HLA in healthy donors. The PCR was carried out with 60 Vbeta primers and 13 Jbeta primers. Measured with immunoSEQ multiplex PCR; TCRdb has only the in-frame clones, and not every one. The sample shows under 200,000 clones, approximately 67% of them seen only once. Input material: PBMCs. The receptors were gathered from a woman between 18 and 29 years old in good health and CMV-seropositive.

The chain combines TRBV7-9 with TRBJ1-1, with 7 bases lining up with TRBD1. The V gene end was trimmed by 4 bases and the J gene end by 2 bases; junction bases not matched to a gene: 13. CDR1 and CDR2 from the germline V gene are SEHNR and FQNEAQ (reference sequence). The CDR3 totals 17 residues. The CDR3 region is CASSSGANRGSNTEAFF. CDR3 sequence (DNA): TGTGCCAGCAGCTCAGGTGCGAACAGGGGATCAAACACTGAAGCTTTCTTT.

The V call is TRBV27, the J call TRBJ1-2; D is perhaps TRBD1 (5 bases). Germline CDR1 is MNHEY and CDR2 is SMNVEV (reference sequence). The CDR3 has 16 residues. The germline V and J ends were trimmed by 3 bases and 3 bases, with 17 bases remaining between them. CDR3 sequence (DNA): TGTGCCAGCAGTTTCACTATGGCCAGGGTGGACTATGGCTACACCTTC. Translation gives CASSFTMARVDYGYTF.

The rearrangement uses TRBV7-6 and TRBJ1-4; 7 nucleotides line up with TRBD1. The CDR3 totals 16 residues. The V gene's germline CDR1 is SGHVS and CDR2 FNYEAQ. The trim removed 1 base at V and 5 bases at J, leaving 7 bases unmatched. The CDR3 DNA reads TGTGCCAGCAGCTTAGGCTGGGGGACAGAGAATGAAAAACTGTTTTTT. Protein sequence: CASSLGWGTENEKLFF.

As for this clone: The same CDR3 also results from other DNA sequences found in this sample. For the CDR3, the DNA is TGTGCCAGCTCACCCGACAGCTCTGGAAACACCATATATTTT. The encoded protein is CASSPDSSGNTIYF. The rearrangement uses TRBV18 and TRBJ1-3, with D tentatively TRBD1 (5 bases). Trimming cost V 3 bases and J 0 bases, with 6 bases left between them. Germline assignment: CDR1 KGHSH and CDR2 LQKENI. The CDR3 has 14 amino acids.

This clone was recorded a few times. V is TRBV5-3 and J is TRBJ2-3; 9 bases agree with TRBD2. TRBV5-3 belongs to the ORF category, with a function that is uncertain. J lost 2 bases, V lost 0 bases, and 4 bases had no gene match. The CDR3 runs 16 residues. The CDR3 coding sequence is TGTGCCAGAAGCTTGGCATTAGCGGGGGCCACAGATACGCAGTATTTT. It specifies CARSLALAGATDTQYF.

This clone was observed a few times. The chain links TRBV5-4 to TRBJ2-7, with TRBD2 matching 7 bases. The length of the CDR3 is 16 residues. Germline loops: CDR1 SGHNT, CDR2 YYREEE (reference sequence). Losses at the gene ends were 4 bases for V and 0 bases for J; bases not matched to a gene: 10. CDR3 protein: CASSTRLAYHSYEQYF. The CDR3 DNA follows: TGTGCCAGCAGCACCCGACTAGCTTATCACTCCTACGAGCAGTACTTC.

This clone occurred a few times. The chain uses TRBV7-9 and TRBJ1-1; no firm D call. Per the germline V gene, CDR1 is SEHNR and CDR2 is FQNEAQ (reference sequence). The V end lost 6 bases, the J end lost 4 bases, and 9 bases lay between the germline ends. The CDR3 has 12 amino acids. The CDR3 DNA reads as TGTGCCAGCAGTACATCGCCCACTGAAGCTTTCTTT. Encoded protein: CASSTSPTEAFF. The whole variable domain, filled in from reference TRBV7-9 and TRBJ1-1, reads DTGVSQNPRHKITKRGQNVTFRCDPISEHNRLYWYRQTLGQGPEFLTYFQNEAQLEKSRLLSDRFSAERPKGSFSTLEIQRTEQGDSAMYLCASSTSPTEAFFGQGTRLTVV.

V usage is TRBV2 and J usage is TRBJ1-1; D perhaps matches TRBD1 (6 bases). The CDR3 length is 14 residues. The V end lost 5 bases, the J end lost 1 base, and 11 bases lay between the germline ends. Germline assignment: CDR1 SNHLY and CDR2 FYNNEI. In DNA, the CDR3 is TGTGCCAGCAGTTTACAGGGTCAGAACACTGAAGCTTTCTTT. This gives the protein CASSLQGQNTEAFF.

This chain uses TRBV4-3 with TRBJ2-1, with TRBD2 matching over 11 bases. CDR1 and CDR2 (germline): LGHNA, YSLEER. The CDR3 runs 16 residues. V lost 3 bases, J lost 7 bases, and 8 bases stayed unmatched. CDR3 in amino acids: CASSQHLAGGGNEQFF. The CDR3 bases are TGCGCCAGCAGCCAGCATTTAGCGGGGGGGGGTAATGAGCAGTTCTTC.

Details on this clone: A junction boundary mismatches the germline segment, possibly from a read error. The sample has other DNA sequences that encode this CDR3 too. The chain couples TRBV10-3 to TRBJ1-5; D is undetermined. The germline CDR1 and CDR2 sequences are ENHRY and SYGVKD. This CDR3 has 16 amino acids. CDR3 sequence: CAISESKGGSNQPQHF. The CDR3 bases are TGTGCCATCAGTGAGTCGAAGGGAGGCAGCAATCAGCCCCAACATTTT.

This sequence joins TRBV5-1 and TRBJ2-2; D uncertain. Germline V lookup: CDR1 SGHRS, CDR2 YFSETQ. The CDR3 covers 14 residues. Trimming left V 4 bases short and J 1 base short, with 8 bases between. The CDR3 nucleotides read TGCGCCAGCAGCCCGGAGCAGAACACCGGGGAGCTGTTTTTT. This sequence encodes CASSPEQNTGELFF.

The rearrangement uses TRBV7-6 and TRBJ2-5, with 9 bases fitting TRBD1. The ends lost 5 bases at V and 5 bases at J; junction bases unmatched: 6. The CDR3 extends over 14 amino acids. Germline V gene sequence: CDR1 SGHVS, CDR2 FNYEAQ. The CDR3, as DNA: TGTGCCAGCAGCCGGGGACAGGGCCATGAGACCCAGTACTTC. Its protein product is CASSRGQGHETQYF.

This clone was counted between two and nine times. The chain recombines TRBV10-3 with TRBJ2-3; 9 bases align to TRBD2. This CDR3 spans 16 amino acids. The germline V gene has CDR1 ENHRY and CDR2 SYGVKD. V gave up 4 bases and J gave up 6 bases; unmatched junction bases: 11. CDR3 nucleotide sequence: TGTGCCATCAGTGGAATAGCGGGAGAGTTAGGGGATACGCAGTATTTT. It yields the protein CAISGIAGELGDTQYF.

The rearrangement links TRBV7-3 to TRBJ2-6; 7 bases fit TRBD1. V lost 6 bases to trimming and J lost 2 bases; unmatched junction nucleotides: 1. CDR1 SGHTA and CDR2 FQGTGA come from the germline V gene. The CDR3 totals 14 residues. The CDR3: CASRDRAGANVLTF. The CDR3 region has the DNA TGTGCCAGCAGAGACAGGGCTGGGGCCAACGTCCTGACTTTC.

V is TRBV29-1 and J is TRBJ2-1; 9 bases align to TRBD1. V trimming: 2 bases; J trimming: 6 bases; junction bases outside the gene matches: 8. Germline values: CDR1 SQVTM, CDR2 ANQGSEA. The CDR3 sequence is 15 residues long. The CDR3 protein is CSVELGDREANEQFF. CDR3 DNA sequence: TGCAGCGTTGAATTAGGGGACAGGGAGGCCAATGAGCAGTTCTTC.

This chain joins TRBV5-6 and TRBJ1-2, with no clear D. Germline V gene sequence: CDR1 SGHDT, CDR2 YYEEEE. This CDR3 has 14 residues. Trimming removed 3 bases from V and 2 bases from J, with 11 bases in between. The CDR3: CASSWRRVNYGYTF. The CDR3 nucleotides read TGTGCCAGCAGCTGGAGACGGGTAAACTATGGCTACACCTTC.

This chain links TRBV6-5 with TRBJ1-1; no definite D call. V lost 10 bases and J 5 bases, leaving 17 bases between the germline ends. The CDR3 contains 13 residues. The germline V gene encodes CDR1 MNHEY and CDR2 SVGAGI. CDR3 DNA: TGTGCCACCGCGTATTCCGAAAGAACTGAAGCTTTCTTT. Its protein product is CATAYSERTEAFF.

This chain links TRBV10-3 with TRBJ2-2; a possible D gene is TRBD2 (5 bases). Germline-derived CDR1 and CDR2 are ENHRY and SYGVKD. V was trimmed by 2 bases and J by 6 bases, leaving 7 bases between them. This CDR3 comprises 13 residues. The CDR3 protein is CAISEELAGELFF. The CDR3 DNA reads TGTGCCATCAGTGAGGAACTAGCCGGGGAGCTGTTTTTT.

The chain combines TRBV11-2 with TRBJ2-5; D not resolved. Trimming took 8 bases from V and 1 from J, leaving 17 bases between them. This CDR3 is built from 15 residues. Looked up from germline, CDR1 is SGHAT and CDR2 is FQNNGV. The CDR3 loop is CASSAETILQETQYF. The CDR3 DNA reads TGTGCCAGCTCCGCGGAAACGATCCTCCAAGAGACCCAGTACTTC.

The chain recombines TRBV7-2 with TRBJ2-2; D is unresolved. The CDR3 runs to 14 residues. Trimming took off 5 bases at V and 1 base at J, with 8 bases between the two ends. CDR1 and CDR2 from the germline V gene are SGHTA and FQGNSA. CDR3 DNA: TGTGCCAGCAGCCTTGTTAGGAACACCGGGGAGCTGTTTTTT. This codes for CASSLVRNTGELFF.

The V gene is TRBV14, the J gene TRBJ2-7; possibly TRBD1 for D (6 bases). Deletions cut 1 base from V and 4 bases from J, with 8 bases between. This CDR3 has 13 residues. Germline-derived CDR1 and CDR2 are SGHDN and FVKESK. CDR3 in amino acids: CASSQVRGYEQYF. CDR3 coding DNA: TGTGCCAGCAGCCAAGTCAGGGGATACGAGCAGTACTTC. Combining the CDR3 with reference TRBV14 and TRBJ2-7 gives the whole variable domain EAGVTQFPSHSVIEKGQTVTLRCDPISGHDNLYWYRRVMGKEIKFLLHFVKESKQDESGMPNNRFLAERTGGTYSTLKVQPAELEDSGVYFCASSQVRGYEQYFGPGTRLTVT.

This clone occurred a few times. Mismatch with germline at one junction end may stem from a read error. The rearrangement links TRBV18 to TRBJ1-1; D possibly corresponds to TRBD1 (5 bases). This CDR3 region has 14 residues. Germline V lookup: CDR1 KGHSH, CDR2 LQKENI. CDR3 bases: TGTGCCAGCTCAGCGGGACGTAAGAACACTGTAGCTTTCTTT. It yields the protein CASSAGRKNTVAFF.

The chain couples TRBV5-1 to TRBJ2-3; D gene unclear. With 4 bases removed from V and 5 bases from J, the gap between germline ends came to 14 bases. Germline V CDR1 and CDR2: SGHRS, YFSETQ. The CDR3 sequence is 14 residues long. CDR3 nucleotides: TGCGCCAGCAGCACCGCGGCGCCCGGAGATACGCAGTATTTT. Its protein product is CASSTAAPGDTQYF.

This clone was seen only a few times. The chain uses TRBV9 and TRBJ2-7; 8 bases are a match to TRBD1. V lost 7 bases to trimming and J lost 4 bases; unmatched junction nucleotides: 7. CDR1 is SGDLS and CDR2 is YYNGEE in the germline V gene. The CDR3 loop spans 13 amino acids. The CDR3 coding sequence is TGTGCCAGCTGCCCAGGGGGCTGTTACGAGCAGTACTTC. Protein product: CASCPGGCYEQYF.